Below are 32 T cell receptor beta chains sequenced from a single sample in a study of shared clonotypes between healthy human individuals. Using immunoSEQ multiplex PCR, the repertoire was profiled, and TCRdb retains in-frame clones only, with some absent. The top ten clones hold less than 0.25% of a sample with fewer than 1 million clones, around 96% of them seen once. The naive CD8 fraction comprised CD45RO-negative cells positively selected for CCR7 and excluded terminally differentiated effector memory CD45RA+ cells. The material sequenced was naive CD8+ T cells sorted from blood. The source is a man under 40 in good health.

V usage is TRBV9 and J usage is TRBJ2-2, with D possibly TRBD1 on 6 matching bases. CDR3 length equals 15 residues. Germline lookup yields CDR1 SGDLS and CDR2 YYNGEE. The V end was cut by 3 bases, the J end by 5 bases, with 14 bases between. CDR3 DNA sequence: TGTGCCAGCAGCGGGGGGCGGATCCAGACCGGGGAGCTGTTTTTT. Protein sequence: CASSGGRIQTGELFF.

J is TRBJ1-2 and V is TRBV13; perhaps TRBD1 as D (6 bases). Trimming stripped 7 bases from V and 5 bases from J, with 20 bases between. Germline CDR1 and CDR2: PRHDT and FYEKMQ (reference sequence). CDR3 length equals 15 residues. CDR3 nucleotide sequence: TGTGCCAGCAACCTAGGGCGGGGCAGGGGTTATGGCTACACCTTC. Translated: CASNLGRGRGYGYTF.

This clone was picked up one time. This sequence joins TRBV18 and TRBJ2-1; D uncertain. The CDR3 extends over 13 amino acids. V lost 3 bases and J 8 bases, leaving 11 bases between the germline ends. The germline gives CDR1 KGHSH, CDR2 LQKENI. The CDR3 region has the DNA TGTGCCAGCTCACCTATAAACCGGGATGAGCAGTTCTTC. Amino acid sequence: CASSPINRDEQFF.

The chain links TRBV7-9 to TRBJ2-7, with TRBD2 as a possible D gene (6 bases). Germline V gene sequence: CDR1 SEHNR, CDR2 FQNEAQ (reference sequence). The CDR3 loop spans 16 amino acids. Deletions cut 6 bases from V and 2 bases from J, with 20 bases between. CDR3 in DNA: TGTGCCAGCAGTTCGGGGGATCGGGGAGTTACCTACGAGCAGTACTTC. As protein: CASSSGDRGVTYEQYF.

The CDR3 sequence: CASSFGAGGGYEQYF. The CDR3 DNA is TGTGCCAGCAGCTTTGGGGCAGGTGGAGGCTACGAGCAGTACTTC. The chain carries TRBV11-2 and TRBJ2-7; the D call may be TRBD1 or TRBD2 (5 bases each). This CDR3 contains 15 residues. CDR1 SGHAT and CDR2 FQNNGV come from the germline V gene. Trimming removed 3 bases from V and 3 bases from J, with 15 bases in between.

The V gene is TRBV27, the J gene TRBJ2-7, with 7 bases that match TRBD1. V was clipped by 5 bases and J by 4 bases; unmatched bases: 11. The CDR3 loop spans 15 amino acids. The germline CDR1 and CDR2 sequences are MNHEY and SMNVEV (reference sequence). The CDR3 coding sequence is TGTGCCAGCAGTACGGCACAGGGGAACAGTTACGAGCAGTACTTC. Translated, it gives CASSTAQGNSYEQYF.

This chain connects TRBV9 to TRBJ2-3, with 8 bases aligning to TRBD2. CDR3 length: 18 amino acids. The J segment lost 0 bases and the V segment lost 3 bases, leaving 12 bases of the junction unmatched. CDR1 and CDR2 (germline): SGDLS, YYNGEE. In DNA form, the CDR3 reads TGTGCCAGCAGCGAATCTTGGGGTTCTAGCGGGAGCACAGATACGCAGTATTTT. Its protein is CASSESWGSSGSTDTQYF.

CDR3 coding DNA: TGTGCCACCAGCAAGAGCAGACGGGGGGAGGAAAAACTGTTTTTT. Protein: CATSKSRRGEEKLFF. The V and J genes are TRBV15 and TRBJ1-4, with a weak D call TRBD1 (5 bases). The CDR3 spans 15 residues. CDR1 is LNHNV, CDR2 YYDKDF, per germline (reference sequence). The germline V and J ends were trimmed by 4 bases and 8 bases, with 17 bases remaining between them.

CDR3 in DNA: TGTGCCAGCAGTGCCGGGACAGGGGGTGGCGAGCAGTACTTC. Translated: CASSAGTGGGEQYF. The chain carries TRBV2 and TRBJ2-7; 11 nucleotides match TRBD1. The ends lost 4 bases at V and 6 bases at J; junction bases unmatched: 5. The CDR3 runs to 14 residues. The V gene's germline CDR1 is SNHLY and CDR2 FYNNEI.

This chain connects TRBV7-9 to TRBJ2-2; possibly TRBD2 for D (6 bases). The V gene's germline CDR1 is SEHNR and CDR2 FQNEAQ (reference sequence). Trimming stripped 4 bases from V and 7 bases from J, with 19 bases between. The length of the CDR3 is 16 residues. CDR3 sequence (DNA): TGTGCCAGCAGCTCCCCCGCCGGAGGGAGCCGCGGGGAGCTGTTTTTT. This encodes CASSSPAGGSRGELFF.

The CDR3 loop is CASSSTRTGGINTEAFF. The CDR3 coding sequence is TGTGCCAGCAGCTCGACCCGGACAGGGGGAATTAACACTGAAGCTTTCTTT. V gene TRBV7-9 combines with J gene TRBJ1-1; TRBD1 matches 10 bases. The V and J ends lost 4 bases and 2 bases, in that order; junction bases with no gene match: 10. Germline CDR1 and CDR2: SEHNR and FQNEAQ (reference sequence). The CDR3 sequence is 17 residues long. Drawing the rest from reference TRBV7-9 and TRBJ1-1, the complete variable domain is DTGVSQNPRHKITKRGQNVTFRCDPISEHNRLYWYRQTLGQGPEFLTYFQNEAQLEKSRLLSDRFSAERPKGSFSTLEIQRTEQGDSAMYLCASSSTRTGGINTEAFFGQGTRLTVV.

The V call is TRBV7-2, the J call TRBJ2-1; TRBD2 agrees at 10 bases. Germline V CDR1 and CDR2: SGHTA, FQGNSA. V lost 8 bases, J lost 4 bases, and 5 bases stayed unmatched. The CDR3 is 14 amino acids. The CDR3 coding sequence is TGTGCCAGCGGCAAGCGGGAGGGATACAATGAGCAGTTCTTC. This codes for CASGKREGYNEQFF. Drawing the rest from reference TRBV7-2 and TRBJ2-1, the complete variable domain is GAGVSQSPSNKVTEKGKDVELRCDPISGHTALYWYRQSLGQGLEFLIYFQGNSAPDKSGLPSDRFSAERTGGSVSTLTIQRTQQEDSAVYLCASGKREGYNEQFFGPGTRLTVL.

The genes are TRBV5-5 and TRBJ2-7; 10 bases line up with TRBD1. Germline V gives CDR1 SGHKS, CDR2 YYEKEE (reference sequence). V lost 4 bases to trimming and J lost 3 bases; unmatched junction nucleotides: 7. The CDR3 has 15 amino acids. CDR3 sequence (DNA): TGTGCCAGCAGCCCCCCGGGACAGGGGTTCTACGAGCAGTACTTC. Amino acid sequence: CASSPPGQGFYEQYF.

The chain joins TRBV9 to TRBJ2-1; TRBD1 matches 10 bases. J lost 9 bases, V lost 5 bases, and 8 bases had no gene match. CDR3 size: 14 residues. Looked up from germline, CDR1 is SGDLS and CDR2 is YYNGEE. This CDR3 reads CASRGQGHPSEQFF. CDR3 bases: TGTGCCAGCAGGGGACAGGGGCATCCTAGTGAGCAGTTCTTC.

The chain has TRBV5-1 and TRBJ1-1; D not certain. CDR3 length: 11 amino acids. Germline V gives CDR1 SGHRS, CDR2 YFSETQ. V lost 2 bases and J lost 7, with 6 bases in between. CDR3 DNA: TGCGCCAGCAGCTTCGGGCTTGAAGCTTTCTTT. It codes for CASSFGLEAFF. Combining the CDR3 with reference TRBV5-1 and TRBJ1-1 gives the whole variable domain KAGVTQTPRYLIKTRGQQVTLSCSPISGHRSVSWYQQTPGQGLQFLFEYFSETQRNKGNFPGRFSGRQFSNSRSEMNVSTLELGDSALYLCASSFGLEAFFGQGTRLTVV.

This clone was found once. As DNA, the CDR3 is TGCGCCAGCAGTTTGACTAGGACTAGCGGGCAGTACAATGAGCAGTTCTTC. Protein product: CASSLTRTSGQYNEQFF. V gene TRBV4-3 combines with J gene TRBJ2-1; 11 bases are shared with TRBD2. This CDR3 is 17 amino acids long. V dropped 6 bases and J dropped 4; count of bases not matched to a gene: 11. The germline V gene encodes CDR1 LGHNA and CDR2 YSLEER.

V is TRBV29-1 and J is TRBJ2-2, with 8 bases identical to TRBD2. The CDR3 spans 14 residues. Trimming at V came to 2 bases and at J to 4 bases, leaving 3 bases not matched to a gene. Germline V gene lookup returns CDR1 SQVTM and CDR2 ANQGSEA. The chain's CDR3 is CSVELLAVTGELFF. The DNA for the CDR3 is TGCAGCGTTGAACTACTAGCGGTCACCGGGGAGCTGTTTTTT.

The chain carries TRBV27 and TRBJ2-3; D is unresolved. The CDR3 extends over 12 amino acids. Germline CDR1 reads MNHEY; CDR2 reads SMNVEV (reference sequence). V was shortened by 2 bases and J by 9 bases, with 9 bases between the two germline ends. In nucleotides, the CDR3 is TGTGCCAGCAGTTTAGATCGGATCACGCAGTATTTT. As protein: CASSLDRITQYF.

Only one count was recorded for this clone. The J gene is TRBJ2-7, the V gene TRBV1; no check of the table's D call, TRBD2, against the DNA was made. TRBV1 is tagged as a pseudogene. The CDR3 totals 14 residues. CDR3 coding DNA: TGCACCAGCAGCCCGAGAGCGGGGTCCCACGAGCAGTACTTC. It translates to CTSSPRAGSHEQYF.

This chain uses TRBV9 with TRBJ2-1, with no clear D. V lost 3 bases, J lost 7 bases, and 11 bases lay in between. CDR3 length: 13 amino acids. Looked up from germline, CDR1 is SGDLS and CDR2 is YYNGEE. The CDR3 reads CASSGPTSNEQFF. CDR3 sequence (DNA): TGTGCCAGCAGCGGGCCGACTTCGAATGAGCAGTTCTTC.

The chain carries TRBV14 and TRBJ2-7; the match to TRBD1 covers 7 bases. CDR1 and CDR2 (germline): SGHDN, FVKESK. After removal of 8 bases from V and 1 base from J, the junction contained 5 bases not matched to a gene. The CDR3 contains 13 residues. CDR3 DNA: TGTGCCAGCGGATACAGGGGTTCCTACGAGCAGTACTTC. Its translation: CASGYRGSYEQYF.

The V gene is TRBV15, the J gene TRBJ2-7, with TRBD2 identical over 10 bases. Germline V gene data show CDR1 as LNHNV and CDR2 as YYDKDF (reference sequence). This CDR3 has 15 amino acids. Trimming took 3 bases from V and 4 from J; bases not matched to a gene: 6. The CDR3 reads CATSRILAGPYEQYF. CDR3 DNA sequence: TGTGCCACCAGCAGGATACTAGCGGGACCTTACGAGCAGTACTTC.

CDR3 coding DNA: TGTGCCAGCAGCCAAGAAAGCCCACTAGCGGTAGGGGGGACCGGGGAGCTGTTTTTT. Protein sequence: CASSQESPLAVGGTGELFF. The chain couples TRBV4-2 to TRBJ2-2; 8 nucleotides align to TRBD2. CDR1 is LGHNA and CDR2 is YNFKEQ in the germline V gene. The V gene end was trimmed by 0 bases and the J gene end by 5 bases; junction bases not matched to a gene: 14. This CDR3 region has 19 residues.

The V call is TRBV11-2, the J call TRBJ2-5, with unresolved D. CDR3 length equals 15 residues. Trimming removed 0 bases at V and 1 base at J, with 9 bases between. Germline V gives CDR1 SGHAT, CDR2 FQNNGV. The CDR3 region has the DNA TGTGCCAGCAGCTTAGATTCCAGCGCCCAAGAGACCCAGTACTTC. It translates to CASSLDSSAQETQYF.

The rearrangement uses TRBV27 and TRBJ2-7, with no clear D. V lost 3 bases and J 6 bases, leaving 12 bases between the germline ends. Germline V gene data show CDR1 as MNHEY and CDR2 as SMNVEV (reference sequence). The CDR3 runs to 13 residues. The CDR3 region has the DNA TGTGCCAGCAGTTTGGTAGGGTTGGCCGAGCAGTACTTC. It specifies CASSLVGLAEQYF.

The chain combines TRBV7-9 with TRBJ2-7, with 11 bases lining up with TRBD1. This CDR3 is built from 15 residues. J lost 5 bases, V lost 4 bases, and 7 bases had no gene match. The germline V gene encodes CDR1 SEHNR and CDR2 FQNEAQ (reference sequence). The DNA of the CDR3 is TGTGCCAGCAGCTCGAGGACAGGGGGCCATAACGAGCAGTACTTC. Translation gives CASSSRTGGHNEQYF.

This chain connects TRBV5-5 to TRBJ2-7; 11 bases map to TRBD2. CDR3 length: 15 amino acids. Germline-derived CDR1 and CDR2 are SGHKS and YYEKEE (reference sequence). The junction had 6 bases not matched to a gene; V was cut back by 4 bases and J by 3 bases. The CDR3 loop reads CASSSLAGGLYEQYF. The DNA for the CDR3 is TGTGCCAGCAGCAGCCTAGCGGGAGGCCTCTACGAGCAGTACTTC.

V usage is TRBV11-2 and J usage is TRBJ2-3; the D is unclear. This CDR3 spans 15 amino acids. CDR1 and CDR2 (germline): SGHAT, FQNNGV. Trimming took 6 bases from V and 3 from J, leaving 16 bases between them. In DNA, the CDR3 is TGTGCCAGCAGTGACCTGGGCAGGTTAACAGATACGCAGTATTTT. Its protein product is CASSDLGRLTDTQYF.

This sequence joins TRBV6-5 and TRBJ2-1; D is uncertain. The CDR3 runs to 13 residues. The germline CDR1 and CDR2 sequences are MNHEY and SVGAGI. V was cut by 6 bases and J by 6 bases, with 12 bases left in between. CDR3 residues: CASSLSGVNEQFF. The CDR3 DNA reads TGTGCCAGCAGCCTGAGTGGGGTCAATGAGCAGTTCTTC.

The chain links TRBV27 to TRBJ2-3; TRBD1 or TRBD2 may be the D gene (5 bases each). Trimming took 4 bases from V and 7 from J, leaving 24 bases between them. Germline CDR1 MNHEY, CDR2 SMNVEV (reference sequence). This CDR3 region has 17 residues. The DNA of the CDR3 is TGTGCCAGCAGTTCTCGATTTACGGGACCCCTCGAGAATACGCAGTATTTT. Amino acids: CASSSRFTGPLENTQYF.

Only one count was recorded for this clone. This sequence joins TRBV28 and TRBJ1-2; D gene uncertain. The V gene lost 5 bases and the J gene lost 4 bases, with 26 bases spanning the gap. CDR1 is MDHEN, CDR2 SYDVKM, per germline. This CDR3 is built from 18 residues. The CDR3 loop is CASSKLSGGPEVRYGYTF. The CDR3 DNA reads TGTGCCAGCAGTAAACTTAGCGGAGGCCCCGAGGTGCGCTATGGCTACACCTTC.

The rearrangement joins TRBV15 to TRBJ2-5; D might be TRBD2 (6 bases). This CDR3 has 13 residues. The germline V and J ends were trimmed by 5 bases and 4 bases, with 11 bases remaining between them. Germline lookup yields CDR1 LNHNV and CDR2 YYDKDF (reference sequence). CDR3 in amino acids: CATSPRGGETQYF. DNA for the CDR3: TGTGCCACCAGCCCACGGGGAGGAGAGACCCAGTACTTC.